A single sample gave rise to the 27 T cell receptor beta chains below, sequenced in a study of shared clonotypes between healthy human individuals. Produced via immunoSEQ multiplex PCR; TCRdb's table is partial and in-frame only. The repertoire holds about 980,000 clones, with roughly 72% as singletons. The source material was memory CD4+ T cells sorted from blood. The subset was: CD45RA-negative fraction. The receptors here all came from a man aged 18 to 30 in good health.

CDR3 residues: CASSIAGVSEQYF. In DNA form, the CDR3 reads TGTGCCAGTAGTATAGCCGGAGTGTCCGAGCAGTACTTC. The chain uses TRBV19 and TRBJ2-7; D gene ambiguous. Germline CDR1 LNHDA, CDR2 SQIVND (reference sequence). With 1 base removed from V and 6 bases from J, the gap between germline ends came to 10 bases. The CDR3 has 13 amino acids. Supplemented by reference TRBV19 and TRBJ2-7, the full variable domain reads DGGITQSPKYLFRKEGQNVTLSCEQNLNHDAMYWYRQDPGQGLRLIYYSQIVNDFQKGDIAEGYSVSREKKESFPLTVTSAQKNPTAFYLCASSIAGVSEQYFGPGTRLTVT.

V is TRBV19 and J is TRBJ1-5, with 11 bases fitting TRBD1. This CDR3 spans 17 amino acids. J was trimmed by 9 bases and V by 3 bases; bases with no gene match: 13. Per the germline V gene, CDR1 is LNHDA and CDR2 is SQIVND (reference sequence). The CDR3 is CASSIEWRTGGGGPQHF. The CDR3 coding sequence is TGTGCCAGTAGTATTGAGTGGAGGACAGGGGGCGGCGGGCCCCAGCATTTT.

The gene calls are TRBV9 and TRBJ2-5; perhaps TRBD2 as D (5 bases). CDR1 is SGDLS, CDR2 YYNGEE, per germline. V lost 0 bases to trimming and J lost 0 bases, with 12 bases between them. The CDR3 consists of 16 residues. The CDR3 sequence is CASSVEERPYQETQYF. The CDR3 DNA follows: TGTGCCAGCAGCGTAGAAGAGCGGCCTTACCAAGAGACCCAGTACTTC.

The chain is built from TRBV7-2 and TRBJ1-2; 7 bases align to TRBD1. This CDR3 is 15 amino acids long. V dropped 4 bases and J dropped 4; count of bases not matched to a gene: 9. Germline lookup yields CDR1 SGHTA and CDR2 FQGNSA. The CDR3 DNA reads TGTGCCAGCAGCTCCTACTCGACAGGGATCTATGGCTACACCTTC. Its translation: CASSSYSTGIYGYTF.

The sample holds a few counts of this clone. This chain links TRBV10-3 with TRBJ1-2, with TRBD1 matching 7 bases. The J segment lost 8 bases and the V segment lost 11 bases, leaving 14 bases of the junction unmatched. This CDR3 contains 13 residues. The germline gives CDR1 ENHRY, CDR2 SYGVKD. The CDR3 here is CAARLAGGGGYTF. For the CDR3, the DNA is TGTGCCGCCCGACTTGCAGGGGGAGGGGGCTACACCTTC.

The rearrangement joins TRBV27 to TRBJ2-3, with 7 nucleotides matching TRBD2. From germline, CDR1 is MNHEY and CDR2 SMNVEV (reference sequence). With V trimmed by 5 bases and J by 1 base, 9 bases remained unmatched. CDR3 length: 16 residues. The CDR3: CASSGGRSGGTDTQYF. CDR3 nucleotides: TGTGCCAGCAGTGGGGGTAGGAGCGGGGGCACAGATACGCAGTATTTT.

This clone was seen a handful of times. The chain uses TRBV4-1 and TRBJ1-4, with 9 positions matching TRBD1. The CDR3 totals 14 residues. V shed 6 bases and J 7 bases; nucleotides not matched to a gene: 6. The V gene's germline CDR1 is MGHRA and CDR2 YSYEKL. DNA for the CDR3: TGCGCCAGCAGTCCCGGGACAGGGAGTGAAAAACTGTTTTTT. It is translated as CASSPGTGSEKLFF.

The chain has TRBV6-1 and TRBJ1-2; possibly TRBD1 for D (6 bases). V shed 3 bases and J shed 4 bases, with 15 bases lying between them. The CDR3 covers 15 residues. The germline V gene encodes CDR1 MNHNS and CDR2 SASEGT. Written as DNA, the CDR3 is TGTGCCAGCAGTGATGGAGGGGGGCTCCCCTATGGCTACACCTTC. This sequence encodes CASSDGGGLPYGYTF.

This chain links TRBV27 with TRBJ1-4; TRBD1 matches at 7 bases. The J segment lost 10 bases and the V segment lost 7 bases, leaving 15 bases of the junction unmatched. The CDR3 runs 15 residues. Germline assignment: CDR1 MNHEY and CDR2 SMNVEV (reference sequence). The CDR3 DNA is TGTGCCAGCACCGCGGACAGGAACCTGGCCGGAAAACTGTTTTTT. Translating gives CASTADRNLAGKLFF.

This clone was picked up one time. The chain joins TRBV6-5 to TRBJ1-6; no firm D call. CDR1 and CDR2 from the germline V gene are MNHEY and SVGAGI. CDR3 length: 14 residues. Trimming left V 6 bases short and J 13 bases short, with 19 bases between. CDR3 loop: CASRRTDPLSPLHF. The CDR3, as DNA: TGTGCCAGCAGAAGGACGGATCCCTTATCTCCCCTCCACTTT.

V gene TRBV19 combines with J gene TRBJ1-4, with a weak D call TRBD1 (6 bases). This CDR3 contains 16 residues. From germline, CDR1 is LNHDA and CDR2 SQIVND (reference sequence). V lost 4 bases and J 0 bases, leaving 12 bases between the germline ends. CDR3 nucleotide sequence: TGTGCCAGTAGTACTTGGACAGCTGCAACTAATGAAAAACTGTTTTTT. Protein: CASSTWTAATNEKLFF.

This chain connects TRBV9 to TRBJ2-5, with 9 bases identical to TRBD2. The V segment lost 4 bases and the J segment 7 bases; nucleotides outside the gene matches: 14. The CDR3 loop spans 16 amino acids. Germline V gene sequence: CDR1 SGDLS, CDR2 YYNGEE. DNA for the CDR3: TGTGCCAGCAGCATCAGCTTAGCGGGGGTCGACTCGACCCAGTACTTC. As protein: CASSISLAGVDSTQYF.

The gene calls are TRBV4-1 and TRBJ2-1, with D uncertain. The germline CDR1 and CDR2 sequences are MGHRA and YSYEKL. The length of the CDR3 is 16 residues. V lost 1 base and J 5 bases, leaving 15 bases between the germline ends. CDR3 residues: CASSQVRLGFHNEQFF. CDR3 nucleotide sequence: TGCGCCAGCAGCCAAGTTCGATTGGGATTTCACAATGAGCAGTTCTTC.

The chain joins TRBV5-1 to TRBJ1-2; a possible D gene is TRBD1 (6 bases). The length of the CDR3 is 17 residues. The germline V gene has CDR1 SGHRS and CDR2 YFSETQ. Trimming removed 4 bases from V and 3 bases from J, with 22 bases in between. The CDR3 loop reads CASSADGWGRGHYGYTF. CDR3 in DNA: TGCGCCAGCAGCGCTGATGGTTGGGGGCGGGGACACTATGGCTACACCTTC.

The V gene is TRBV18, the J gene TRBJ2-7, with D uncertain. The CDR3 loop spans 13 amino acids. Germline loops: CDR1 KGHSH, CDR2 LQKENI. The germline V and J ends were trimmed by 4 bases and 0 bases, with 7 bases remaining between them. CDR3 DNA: TGTGCCAGCTCACGGCAGGCCTCCTACGAGCAGTACTTC. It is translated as CASSRQASYEQYF. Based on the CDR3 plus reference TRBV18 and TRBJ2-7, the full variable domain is NAGVMQNPRHLVRRRGQEARLRCSPMKGHSHVYWYRQLPEEGLKFMVYLQKENIIDESGMPKERFSAEFPKEGPSILRIQQVVRGDSAAYFCASSRQASYEQYFGPGTRLTVT.

DNA of the CDR3: TGTGCCAGCAGTGACTCAGGTGGGGCTTCACCCCTCCACTTT. Translation gives CASSDSGGASPLHF. The chain joins TRBV6-4 to TRBJ1-6; the D gene is possibly TRBD1 (5 bases). In germline, CDR1 is MRHNA, CDR2 SNTAGT. Trimming took off 0 bases at V and 9 bases at J, with 9 bases between the two ends. The CDR3 has 14 residues.

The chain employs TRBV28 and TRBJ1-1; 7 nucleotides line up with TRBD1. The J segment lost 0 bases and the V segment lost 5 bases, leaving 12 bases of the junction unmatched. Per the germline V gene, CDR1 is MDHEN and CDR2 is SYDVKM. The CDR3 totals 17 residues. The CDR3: CASSRTRTGSMNTEAFF. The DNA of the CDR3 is TGTGCCAGCAGTCGGACTAGGACAGGATCAATGAACACTGAAGCTTTCTTT.

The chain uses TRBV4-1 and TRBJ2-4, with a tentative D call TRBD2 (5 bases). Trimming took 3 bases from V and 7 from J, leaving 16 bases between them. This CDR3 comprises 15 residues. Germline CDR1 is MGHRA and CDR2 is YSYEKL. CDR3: CASSQLGINPNIQYF. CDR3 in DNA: TGCGCCAGCAGCCAGCTCGGGATCAACCCGAACATTCAGTACTTC.

The chain's CDR3 is CATTGATDTQYF. The CDR3 DNA sequence: TGTGCCACCACGGGAGCGACAGATACGCAGTATTTT. This chain connects TRBV6-1 to TRBJ2-3; perhaps TRBD2 as D (6 bases). The CDR3 length is 12 residues. CDR1 and CDR2 (germline): MNHNS, SASEGT. Trimming removed 10 bases at V and 3 bases at J, with 11 bases between.

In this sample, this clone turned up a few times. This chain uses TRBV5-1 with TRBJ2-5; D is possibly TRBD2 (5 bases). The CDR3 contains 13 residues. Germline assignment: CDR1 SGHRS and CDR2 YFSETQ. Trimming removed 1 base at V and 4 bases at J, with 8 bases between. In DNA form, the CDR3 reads TGCGCCAGCAGCTTGCTCCGGGGAGAGACCCAGTACTTC. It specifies CASSLLRGETQYF.

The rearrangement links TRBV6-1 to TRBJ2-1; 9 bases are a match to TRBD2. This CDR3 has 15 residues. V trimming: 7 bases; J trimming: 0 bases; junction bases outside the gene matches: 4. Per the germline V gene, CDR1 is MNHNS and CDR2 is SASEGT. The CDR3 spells CASTRAGGSYNEQFF. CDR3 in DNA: TGTGCCAGCACCAGAGCGGGGGGCTCCTACAATGAGCAGTTCTTC.

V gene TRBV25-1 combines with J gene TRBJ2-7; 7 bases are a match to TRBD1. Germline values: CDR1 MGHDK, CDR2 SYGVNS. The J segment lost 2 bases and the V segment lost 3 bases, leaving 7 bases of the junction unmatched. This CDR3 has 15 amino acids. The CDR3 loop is CASSDHRDRAYEQYF. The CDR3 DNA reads TGTGCCAGCAGTGACCACCGGGACAGAGCCTACGAGCAGTACTTC.

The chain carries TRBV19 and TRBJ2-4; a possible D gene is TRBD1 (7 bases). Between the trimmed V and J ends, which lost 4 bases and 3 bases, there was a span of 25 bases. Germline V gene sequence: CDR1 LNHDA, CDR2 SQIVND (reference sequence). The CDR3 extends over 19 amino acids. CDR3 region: CASSTPPRGRTGIKNIQYF. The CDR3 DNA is TGTGCCAGTAGTACCCCTCCGAGGGGGAGGACAGGAATCAAAAACATTCAGTACTTC.

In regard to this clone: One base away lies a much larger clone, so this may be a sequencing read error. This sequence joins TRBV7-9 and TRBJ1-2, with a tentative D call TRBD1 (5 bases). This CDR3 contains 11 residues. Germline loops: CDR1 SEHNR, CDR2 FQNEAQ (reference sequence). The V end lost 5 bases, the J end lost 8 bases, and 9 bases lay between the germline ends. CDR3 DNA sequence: TGTGCCAGCAGCCCAGGGTCCGGCTACACCTTC. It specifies CASSPGSGYTF.

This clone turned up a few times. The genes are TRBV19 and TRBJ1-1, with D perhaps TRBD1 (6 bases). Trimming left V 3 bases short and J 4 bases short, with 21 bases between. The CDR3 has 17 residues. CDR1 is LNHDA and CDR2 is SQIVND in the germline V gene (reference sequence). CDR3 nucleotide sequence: TGTGCCAGTAGTATCATTTCTTTGCGGGGGGCTGGCACTGAAGCTTTCTTT. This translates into CASSIISLRGAGTEAFF.

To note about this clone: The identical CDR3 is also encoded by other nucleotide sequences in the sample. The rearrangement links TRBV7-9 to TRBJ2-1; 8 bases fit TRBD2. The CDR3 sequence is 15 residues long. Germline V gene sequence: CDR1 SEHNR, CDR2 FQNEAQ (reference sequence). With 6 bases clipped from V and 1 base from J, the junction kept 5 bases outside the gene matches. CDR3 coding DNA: TGTGCCAGCAGTTTCAGCGGGAGTTCCTACAATGAGCAGTTCTTC. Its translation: CASSFSGSSYNEQFF.

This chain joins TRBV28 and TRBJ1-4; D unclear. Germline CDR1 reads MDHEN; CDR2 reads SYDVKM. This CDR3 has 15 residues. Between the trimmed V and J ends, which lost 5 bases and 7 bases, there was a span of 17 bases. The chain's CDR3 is CASSSPGEGGEKLFF. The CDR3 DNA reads TGTGCCAGCAGTAGCCCCGGGGAGGGAGGTGAAAAACTGTTTTTT.